Below are 32 T cell receptor beta chains sequenced from a single sample in a study of blood T cell repertoires in COVID-19. Generated by immunoSEQ multiplex PCR, the TCRdb table keeps only in-frame clones and is missing some. Of about 69,000 clones in the sample, 82% were seen once. Sequencing used peripheral blood. Every receptor here comes from a human donor in a cohort sampled during active COVID-19.

The rearrangement links TRBV5-8 to TRBJ2-1; 11 bases match TRBD2. Germline V gene data show CDR1 as SGHTS and CDR2 as YDEGEE. This CDR3 has 15 amino acids. With 1 base clipped from V and 8 bases from J, the junction kept 5 bases outside the gene matches. The CDR3 loop is CASSLYSGGADEQFF. The CDR3 DNA follows: TGTGCCAGCAGCTTGTATAGCGGGGGGGCAGATGAGCAGTTCTTC.

This chain joins TRBV19 and TRBJ1-5; 9 bases align to TRBD1. The CDR3 totals 16 residues. The V gene's germline CDR1 is LNHDA and CDR2 SQIVND (reference sequence). The trim removed 2 bases at V and 3 bases at J, leaving 5 bases unmatched. The CDR3 loop is CASSINRGRSNQPQHF. CDR3 nucleotides: TGTGCCAGTAGTATAAACAGGGGGCGGTCCAATCAGCCCCAGCATTTT.

This clone was seen only once. The rearrangement uses TRBV19 and TRBJ1-1; D might be TRBD1 (6 bases). Between the trimmed V and J ends, which lost 3 bases and 4 bases, there was a span of 15 bases. The V gene's germline CDR1 is LNHDA and CDR2 SQIVND (reference sequence). CDR3 length: 15 amino acids. The CDR3 nucleotides read TGTGCCAGTAGTATTGGGGGGGGCCAGGGCACTGAAGCTTTCTTT. Translated: CASSIGGGQGTEAFF.

V usage is TRBV5-5 and J usage is TRBJ2-1; TRBD2 matches at 7 bases. The CDR3 spans 16 residues. Trimming at V came to 4 bases and at J to 3 bases, leaving 10 bases not matched to a gene. The germline CDR1 and CDR2 sequences are SGHKS and YYEKEE (reference sequence). The CDR3 spells CASSLASSGLYNEQFF. In DNA, the CDR3 is TGTGCCAGCAGCCTAGCATCTAGCGGACTCTACAATGAGCAGTTCTTC.

The CDR3 region is CASSLAPQGASNQPQHF. CDR3 DNA: TGTGCCAGCAGCTTAGCGCCTCAGGGGGCTAGCAATCAGCCCCAGCATTTT. The rearrangement uses TRBV7-2 and TRBJ1-5; 8 bases agree with TRBD1. The CDR3 contains 17 residues. CDR1 and CDR2 (germline): SGHTA, FQGNSA. With V trimmed by 0 bases and J by 0 bases, 4 bases remained unmatched.

The CDR3, as DNA: TGTGCCAGCAGCTTAGACATGACCTACGAGCAGTACTTC. Its translation is CASSLDMTYEQYF. V is TRBV7-8 and J is TRBJ2-7; D remains ambiguous. Germline V gene data show CDR1 as SGHVS and CDR2 as FQNEAQ. V was clipped by 1 base and J by 2 bases, with 6 bases between them. The CDR3 has 13 residues.

This chain joins TRBV20-1 and TRBJ2-1; D is ambiguous. V was pared by 4 bases and J by 8 bases, with 9 bases between. The CDR3 sequence is 11 residues long. The V gene's germline CDR1 is DFQATT and CDR2 SNEGSKA (reference sequence). Here the CDR3 reads CSANPGYEQFF. The DNA of the CDR3 is TGCAGTGCTAATCCCGGGTATGAGCAGTTCTTC.

The chain employs TRBV5-5 and TRBJ1-1, with D perhaps TRBD1 (6 bases). From germline, CDR1 is SGHKS and CDR2 YYEKEE (reference sequence). V lost 9 bases and J lost 4, with 16 bases in between. This CDR3 comprises 13 residues. The CDR3: CATTRGTGTEAFF. For the CDR3, the DNA is TGTGCCACTACGAGGGGGACGGGCACTGAAGCTTTCTTT.

This clone came up once. The chain links TRBV2 to TRBJ2-1; 11 nucleotides line up with TRBD2. With V trimmed by 11 bases and J by 9 bases, 15 bases remained unmatched. From germline, CDR1 is SNHLY and CDR2 FYNNEI. There are 15 residues in the CDR3. The CDR3 DNA follows: TGTGCCGGTCGTAGCGGGGGGGCTATTCCCAGTGAGCAGTTCTTC. Translation gives CAGRSGGAIPSEQFF. The full variable domain, completed using reference TRBV2 and TRBJ2-1, is EPEVTQTPSHQVTQMGQEVILRCVPISNHLYFYWYRQILGQKVEFLVSFYNNEISEKSEIFDDQFSVERPDGSNFTLKIRSTKLEDSAMYFCAGRSGGAIPSEQFFGPGTRLTVL.

The rearrangement joins TRBV5-1 to TRBJ1-3; no clear D gene. The V gene lost 4 bases and the J gene lost 0 bases, with 8 bases spanning the gap. CDR3 length equals 14 residues. Germline loops: CDR1 SGHRS, CDR2 YFSETQ. CDR3 protein: CASSPEVSGNTIYF. The CDR3 nucleotides are TGCGCCAGCAGCCCGGAGGTCTCTGGAAACACCATATATTTT.

The chain uses TRBV7-2 and TRBJ2-3, with 9 bases matching TRBD1. Germline CDR1 SGHTA, CDR2 FQGNSA. This CDR3 has 17 amino acids. Germline trimming cut 1 base from V and 1 base from J; bases unmatched to any gene: 6. In nucleotides, the CDR3 is TGTGCCAGCAGCTTAGACCTGAGGACAGGGGGCACAGATACGCAGTATTTT. It translates to CASSLDLRTGGTDTQYF. The variable domain in full, completed from reference TRBV7-2 and TRBJ2-3, reads GAGVSQSPSNKVTEKGKDVELRCDPISGHTALYWYRQSLGQGLEFLIYFQGNSAPDKSGLPSDRFSAERTGGSVSTLTIQRTQQEDSAVYLCASSLDLRTGGTDTQYFGPGTRLTVL.

The V call is TRBV7-3, the J call TRBJ2-5, with D possibly being TRBD2 (5 bases). The germline gives CDR1 SGHTA, CDR2 FQGTGA. Trimming left V 4 bases short and J 1 base short, with 16 bases between. The CDR3 is made up of 16 amino acids. The DNA for the CDR3 is TGTGCCAGCAGCTCCCATGCGGGCAGATTCCAAGAGACCCAGTACTTC. Residues: CASSSHAGRFQETQYF. The variable domain in full, completed from reference TRBV7-3 and TRBJ2-5, reads GAGVSQTPSNKVTEKGKYVELRCDPISGHTALYWYRQSLGQGPEFLIYFQGTGAADDSGLPNDRFFAVRPEGSVSTLKIQRTERGDSAVYLCASSSHAGRFQETQYFGPGTRLLVL.

V is TRBV18 and J is TRBJ2-7; 9 nucleotides agree with TRBD1. This CDR3 has 14 amino acids. Unmatched junction bases numbered 2, after V lost 1 base and J lost 4 bases. CDR1 KGHSH and CDR2 LQKENI come from the germline V gene. CDR3 residues: CASSPQGTGYEQYF. The CDR3 DNA is TGTGCCAGCTCACCACAAGGGACAGGGTACGAGCAGTACTTC.

The gene calls are TRBV5-1 and TRBJ2-3; TRBD1 might be the D (6 bases). The CDR3 loop spans 15 amino acids. V was pared by 5 bases and J by 2 bases, with 15 bases between. Germline CDR1 is SGHRS and CDR2 is YFSETQ. CDR3 sequence (DNA): TGCGCCAGCAGTCCTGGGGGCCGTCCCACAGATACGCAGTATTTT. Its protein product is CASSPGGRPTDTQYF.

This chain connects TRBV9 to TRBJ1-2, with a weak D call TRBD1 (5 bases). This CDR3 is 13 amino acids long. V was trimmed by 0 bases and J by 9 bases, leaving 12 bases between them. From germline, CDR1 is SGDLS and CDR2 YYNGEE. The chain's CDR3 is CASSVDRHNRYTF. DNA of the CDR3: TGTGCCAGCAGCGTAGACAGGCACAATCGCTACACCTTC.

V is TRBV19 and J is TRBJ2-2; D call uncertain. Per the germline V gene, CDR1 is LNHDA and CDR2 is SQIVND (reference sequence). V was clipped by 1 base and J by 2 bases, with 8 bases between them. This CDR3 contains 15 residues. The CDR3: CASSIAPLNTGELFF. DNA of the CDR3: TGTGCCAGTAGTATAGCGCCCCTAAACACCGGGGAGCTGTTTTTT. The complete variable domain, with remaining parts taken from reference TRBV19 and TRBJ2-2, reads DGGITQSPKYLFRKEGQNVTLSCEQNLNHDAMYWYRQDPGQGLRLIYYSQIVNDFQKGDIAEGYSVSREKKESFPLTVTSAQKNPTAFYLCASSIAPLNTGELFFGEGSRLTVL.

The J gene is TRBJ2-7, the V gene TRBV9, with 9 bases aligning to TRBD1. The CDR3 has 14 amino acids. V was clipped by 3 bases and J by 3 bases; unmatched bases: 4. Germline lookup yields CDR1 SGDLS and CDR2 YYNGEE. The CDR3 loop reads CASSASGQGYEQYF. CDR3 bases: TGTGCCAGCAGCGCATCGGGACAGGGCTACGAGCAGTACTTC.

This clone was counted only a few times. The chain links TRBV6-5 to TRBJ2-1, with D possibly matching TRBD2 (7 bases). The CDR3 has 15 amino acids. Germline lookup yields CDR1 MNHEY and CDR2 SVGAGI. Trimming pared 7 bases from V and 7 bases from J, leaving 20 bases between. The CDR3 nucleotides read TGTGCCAGCATTCCTATGGGGGGGGCCCTTAATGAGCAGTTCTTC. Its translation: CASIPMGGALNEQFF.

The CDR3: CASSIRKGTNTEAFF. The CDR3 region has the DNA TGTGCCAGCTCGATCCGGAAGGGGACAAACACTGAAGCTTTCTTT. The chain uses TRBV6-6 and TRBJ1-1; D perhaps matches TRBD1 (6 bases). Between the trimmed V and J ends, which lost 8 bases and 2 bases, there was a span of 18 bases. The germline CDR1 and CDR2 sequences are MNHNY and SVGAGI (reference sequence). The CDR3 is 15 amino acids.

This clone was counted a few times. This sequence joins TRBV19 and TRBJ1-1; TRBD1 matches at 8 bases. V was clipped by 8 bases and J by 1 base; unmatched bases: 0. The germline V gene has CDR1 LNHDA and CDR2 SQIVND (reference sequence). The CDR3 loop spans 12 amino acids. The CDR3 protein is CASGQGNTEAFF. CDR3 DNA sequence: TGTGCCAGTGGACAGGGGAACACTGAAGCTTTCTTT.

The chain employs TRBV18 and TRBJ2-7, with TRBD1 matching 7 bases. This CDR3 contains 14 residues. In germline, CDR1 is KGHSH, CDR2 LQKENI. V lost 2 bases, J lost 2 bases, and 3 bases stayed unmatched. CDR3 region: CASSPIGQAYEQYF. CDR3 nucleotides: TGTGCCAGCTCACCAATCGGACAGGCCTACGAGCAGTACTTC.

The chain recombines TRBV9 with TRBJ2-3; tentative D call: TRBD2 (6 bases). The V gene lost 0 bases and the J gene lost 1 base, with 9 bases spanning the gap. CDR1 and CDR2 from the germline V gene are SGDLS and YYNGEE. The CDR3 consists of 15 residues. CDR3 residues: CASSVERRGTDTQYF. CDR3 nucleotide sequence: TGTGCCAGCAGCGTAGAACGGAGGGGCACAGATACGCAGTATTTT.

For this clone: Other DNA sequences from this sample encode an identical CDR3 as well. The chain couples TRBV7-8 to TRBJ1-2, with D perhaps TRBD1 (6 bases). The CDR3 has 15 amino acids. From germline, CDR1 is SGHVS and CDR2 FQNEAQ. V lost 5 bases, J lost 0 bases, and 13 bases lay in between. The CDR3 DNA reads TGTGCCAGCAGCCCCCACAGGGTTGCTAACTATGGCTACACCTTC. Its protein product is CASSPHRVANYGYTF.

The gene calls are TRBV30 and TRBJ2-7; D might be TRBD2 (5 bases). The V end was cut by 1 base, the J end by 5 bases, with 15 bases between. Germline V gene sequence: CDR1 GTSNPN, CDR2 SVGIG (reference sequence). This CDR3 has 14 residues. CDR3 sequence: CAWSGDYRSNEQYF. As DNA, the CDR3 is TGTGCCTGGAGTGGAGACTATCGTTCCAACGAGCAGTACTTC.

The genes are TRBV5-6 and TRBJ1-4, with 7 bases lining up with TRBD1. Germline CDR1 reads SGHDT; CDR2 reads YYEEEE. The CDR3 spans 16 residues. Trimming at V came to 4 bases and at J to 0 bases, leaving 6 bases not matched to a gene. The CDR3 reads CASSEGQSATNEKLFF. Here the CDR3 DNA reads TGTGCCAGCAGCGAGGGACAGTCTGCAACTAATGAAAAACTGTTTTTT. Full variable domain (remainder filled in from reference TRBV5-6 and TRBJ1-4): DAGVTQSPTHLIKTRGQQVTLRCSPKSGHDTVSWYQQALGQGPQFIFQYYEEEERQRGNFPDRFSGHQFPNYSSELNVNALLLGDSALYLCASSEGQSATNEKLFFGSGTQLSVL.

The chain links TRBV7-8 to TRBJ2-3; perhaps TRBD2 as D (6 bases). There are 14 residues in the CDR3. The germline CDR1 and CDR2 sequences are SGHVS and FQNEAQ. V was clipped by 5 bases and J by 7 bases, with 16 bases between them. This CDR3 is CASSGGTGLHTQYF. In DNA form, the CDR3 reads TGTGCCAGCAGCGGCGGGACGGGGCTGCATACGCAGTATTTT.

The chain recombines TRBV7-9 with TRBJ2-4; D is undetermined. Germline values: CDR1 SEHNR, CDR2 FQNEAQ (reference sequence). The CDR3 is made up of 12 amino acids. Trimming took off 5 bases at V and 9 bases at J, with 11 bases between the two ends. CDR3 sequence (DNA): TGTGCCAGCAGCCAGTCAAGGAGCATTCAGTACTTC. Residues: CASSQSRSIQYF.

The chain carries TRBV28 and TRBJ1-4; D uncertain. The CDR3 contains 12 residues. V lost 5 bases and J 6 bases, leaving 7 bases between the germline ends. The V gene's germline CDR1 is MDHEN and CDR2 SYDVKM. The CDR3 DNA is TGTGCCAGCAGTCTAAGCTATGAAAAACTGTTTTTT. Its translation: CASSLSYEKLFF.

This clone was seen only once. This chain uses TRBV6-2 or TRBV6-3 with TRBJ2-6; weak D call: TRBD1 (6 bases). The V gene lost 6 bases and the J gene lost 2 bases, with 11 bases spanning the gap. The CDR3 has 15 amino acids. Germline CDR1 is MNHEY and CDR2 is SVGEGT. CDR3 sequence reads: CASSQTGTGANVLTF. The CDR3 region has the DNA TGTGCCAGCAGCCAAACAGGGACTGGGGCCAACGTCCTGACTTTC.

The rearrangement uses TRBV5-1 and TRBJ2-3; TRBD2 agrees at 9 bases. The V gene end was trimmed by 1 base and the J gene end by 0 bases; junction bases not matched to a gene: 9. Per the germline V gene, CDR1 is SGHRS and CDR2 is YFSETQ. The CDR3 runs 18 residues. The CDR3 DNA reads TGCGCCAGCAGCTTGAAAGCGGGGGGACCCATTAGCACAGATACGCAGTATTTT. Translating gives CASSLKAGGPISTDTQYF.

This chain uses TRBV3-1 (or the pseudogene TRBV3-2) with TRBJ2-7; D possibly corresponds to TRBD1 (5 bases). V was clipped by 1 base and J by 3 bases, with 7 bases between them. The CDR3 is made up of 13 amino acids. Germline V gene lookup returns CDR1 LGHDT and CDR2 YNNKEL (reference sequence). CDR3 sequence (DNA): TGTGCCAGCAGCCAAGCAGGGAACTACGAGCAGTACTTC. Translated: CASSQAGNYEQYF.

This chain connects TRBV30 to TRBJ1-2; 8 positions match TRBD1. From germline, CDR1 is GTSNPN and CDR2 SVGIG (reference sequence). The CDR3 extends over 14 amino acids. V lost 8 bases to trimming and J lost 9 bases; unmatched junction nucleotides: 17. In DNA, the CDR3 is TGTGCCCGGACCAACAGGGGGAGAGTATTTAGCTACACCTTC. Translating it yields CARTNRGRVFSYTF.